This TCR beta chain was obtained from a study of T cell responses to AZD1222 COVID-19 vaccine. The study's findings and limits: Most donors were white British, females outnumbered males, and clonal diversity was possibly underestimated. Unmutated variant regions are reportedly the target of nearly half of TCRs that are spike-specific. The study sampled repertoires only after the peak T cell response.

TCRdb keeps only in-frame clones here, not all; method: immunoSEQ multiplex PCR. Seen here are 130,000 to 150,000 clones, under 95% observed once, and the top ten hold less than 2%. The germline CDR1 and CDR2 sequences are MNHNS and SASEGT. CDR3 length: 13 residues. Trimming shortened V by 3 bases and J by 4 bases, and 10 bases separated the two germline ends. Concerning this clone: The target antigen is unknown.

The source was peripheral blood, collected on day 0 of AZD1222 vaccination. The receptor's source is an adult in good health. V is TRBV6-1 and J is TRBJ2-7; D not resolved. The DNA of the CDR3 is TGTGCCAGCAGTGATTGGGCCAAATACGAGCAGTACTTC. Encoded protein: CASSDWAKYEQYF.